The next 29 T cell receptor beta chains were all read from a single sample in a study of blood T cell repertoires in COVID-19. The repertoire was sequenced with immunoSEQ multiplex PCR; TCRdb's copy has only in-frame clones and lacks some. The repertoire holds approximately 270,000 clones, over 85% seen once, with roughly 1.8% in the top ten. Sequenced sample: PBMCs or T cells enriched from blood (not recorded which). These receptors originate from a woman aged 60-75 years who had recovered from COVID-19.

The chain uses TRBV7-2 and TRBJ1-5; D is possibly TRBD1 (6 bases). This CDR3 is 15 amino acids long. Germline V gives CDR1 SGHTA, CDR2 FQGNSA. V lost 5 bases and J lost 7, with 18 bases in between. CDR3 in DNA: TGTGCCAGCAGCACAAGTAAACAGGGTTTCCAGCCCCAGCATTTT. Encoded protein: CASSTSKQGFQPQHF.

The J gene is TRBJ2-1, the V gene TRBV25-1; the match to TRBD2 covers 8 bases. V lost 7 bases, J lost 8 bases, and 16 bases stayed unmatched. The germline gives CDR1 MGHDK, CDR2 SYGVNS. This CDR3 has 16 amino acids. This CDR3 reads CASTPLAGALRDEQFF. For the CDR3, the DNA is TGTGCCAGCACCCCGCTAGCGGGCGCTCTGAGGGATGAGCAGTTCTTC.

The V call is TRBV4-1, the J call TRBJ1-5, with D possibly TRBD1 on 5 matching bases. The CDR3 has 15 amino acids. Germline V gene lookup returns CDR1 MGHRA and CDR2 YSYEKL. V lost 0 bases and J lost 5, with 11 bases in between. Here the CDR3 reads CASSQDLTAYQPQHF. The CDR3 nucleotides read TGCGCCAGCAGCCAAGATCTGACAGCCTATCAGCCCCAGCATTTT.

The chain is built from TRBV3-1 (or the pseudogene TRBV3-2) and TRBJ1-1; D is possibly TRBD1 (6 bases). The V end lost 3 bases, the J end lost 7 bases, and 15 bases lay between the germline ends. This CDR3 has 14 amino acids. Germline V gene sequence: CDR1 LGHDT, CDR2 YNNKEL (reference sequence). The CDR3 loop reads CASSQGQPVIEAFF. DNA of the CDR3: TGTGCCAGCAGCCAGGGACAACCAGTAATTGAAGCTTTCTTT.

The rearrangement links TRBV10-1 to TRBJ2-2; the D is unclear. Trimming left V 10 bases short and J 7 bases short, with 13 bases between. Per germline, CDR1 WNHNN and CDR2 SYGVQD (reference sequence). The CDR3 loop spans 12 amino acids. CDR3: CATKSRFGELFF. The DNA for the CDR3 is TGCGCCACCAAGAGCCGATTCGGGGAGCTGTTTTTT.

This clone was recorded once. CDR3 region: CASSQRAVGDEQYF. The CDR3 bases are TGTGCCAGCTCACAAAGGGCGGTAGGGGACGAGCAGTACTTC. The chain links TRBV18 to TRBJ2-7; tentatively, D is TRBD1 (5 bases). CDR1 KGHSH and CDR2 LQKENI come from the germline V gene. This CDR3 has 14 amino acids. Trimming removed 4 bases from V and 5 bases from J, with 15 bases in between.

The chain couples TRBV7-8 to TRBJ1-2; TRBD1 aligns across 7 bases. Trimming at V came to 4 bases and at J to 2 bases, leaving 10 bases not matched to a gene. The CDR3 spans 16 residues. Germline values: CDR1 SGHVS, CDR2 FQNEAQ. In nucleotides, the CDR3 is TGTGCCAGCAGCTCATTAAGCAGGGGGTCGAACTATGGCTACACCTTC. This encodes CASSSLSRGSNYGYTF.

V gene TRBV6-5 combines with J gene TRBJ2-5, with no clear D. Deletions cut 0 bases from V and 2 bases from J, with 13 bases between. This CDR3 spans 16 amino acids. Per germline, CDR1 MNHEY and CDR2 SVGAGI. The CDR3 spells CASSYSGRFGQETQYF. DNA for the CDR3: TGTGCCAGCAGTTACTCGGGCAGGTTTGGTCAAGAGACCCAGTACTTC.

The J gene is TRBJ2-3, the V gene TRBV7-3; 8 nucleotides line up with TRBD2. Germline V CDR1 and CDR2: SGHTA, FQGTGA. After removal of 5 bases from V and 5 bases from J, the junction contained 3 bases not matched to a gene. This CDR3 has 13 residues. CDR3 sequence: CASSPGLGDTQYF. The CDR3 nucleotides read TGTGCCAGCAGCCCGGGACTAGGAGATACGCAGTATTTT.

The V call is TRBV28, the J call TRBJ2-6; a weak D match, TRBD2 (6 bases). The CDR3 loop spans 14 amino acids. V lost 11 bases to trimming and J lost 3 bases, with 14 bases between them. The V gene's germline CDR1 is MDHEN and CDR2 SYDVKM. The chain's CDR3 is CASSQRVGANVLTF. CDR3 nucleotides: TGTGCCTCCTCCCAGCGGGTTGGGGCCAACGTCCTGACTTTC. The full variable domain, completed using reference TRBV28 and TRBJ2-6, is DVKVTQSSRYLVKRTGEKVFLECVQDMDHENMFWYRQDPGLGLRLIYFSYDVKMKEKGDIPEGYSVSREKKERFSLILESASTNQTSMYLCASSQRVGANVLTFGAGSRLTVL.

The chain combines TRBV6-5 with TRBJ1-1; 8 nucleotides agree with TRBD1. V was clipped by 0 bases and J by 4 bases; unmatched bases: 1. Germline V gene lookup returns CDR1 MNHEY and CDR2 SVGAGI. The CDR3 has 14 residues. CDR3 coding DNA: TGTGCCAGCAGTTACTCGACAGGGGCCACTGAAGCTTTCTTT. It translates to CASSYSTGATEAFF.

The V gene is TRBV9, the J gene TRBJ1-2; D is uncertain. This CDR3 is built from 13 residues. Trimming pared 0 bases from V and 4 bases from J, leaving 7 bases between. The germline V gene has CDR1 SGDLS and CDR2 YYNGEE. CDR3 sequence: CASSVGPFYGYTF. Written as DNA, the CDR3 is TGTGCCAGCAGCGTAGGGCCCTTCTATGGCTACACCTTC.

This chain uses TRBV28 with TRBJ2-2; D may be TRBD2 (5 bases). V dropped 6 bases and J dropped 6 bases, with 14 bases sitting between them. Germline CDR1 is MDHEN and CDR2 is SYDVKM. The length of the CDR3 is 14 residues. The CDR3 region has the DNA TGTGCCAGCAGCCTACTAGTAACCGCCGGGGAGCTGTTTTTT. This sequence encodes CASSLLVTAGELFF. The variable domain in full, with the rest retrieved from reference TRBV28 and TRBJ2-2, is DVKVTQSSRYLVKRTGEKVFLECVQDMDHENMFWYRQDPGLGLRLIYFSYDVKMKEKGDIPEGYSVSREKKERFSLILESASTNQTSMYLCASSLLVTAGELFFGEGSRLTVL.

V is TRBV28 and J is TRBJ1-5; 8 bases fit TRBD1. Germline assignment: CDR1 MDHEN and CDR2 SYDVKM. This CDR3 is 15 amino acids long. V shed 6 bases and J 5 bases; nucleotides not matched to a gene: 9. In nucleotides, the CDR3 is TGTGCCAGCAGATCAGACAGGGGCGACGATCAGCCCCAGCATTTT. Its translation: CASRSDRGDDQPQHF.

About this clone: The junction shows a germline mismatch at one end, possibly a read error. The DNA of the CDR3 is TGCGCCAGCCAAATTGACAGGAACGCTGAAGCTTTCTTT. Its translation is CASQIDRNAEAFF. This chain links TRBV5-1 with TRBJ1-1; perhaps TRBD1 as D (6 bases). This CDR3 has 13 residues. The germline CDR1 and CDR2 sequences are SGHRS and YFSETQ.

V gene TRBV10-3 combines with J gene TRBJ1-5, with a weak D call TRBD1 (5 bases). The germline V gene has CDR1 ENHRY and CDR2 SYGVKD. The CDR3 is made up of 13 amino acids. The V and J ends lost 10 bases and 6 bases respectively, with 16 bases between them. CDR3 loop: CATADGGGQPQHF. The CDR3 region has the DNA TGTGCCACAGCGGATGGGGGAGGTCAGCCCCAGCATTTT.

CDR3: CASSLAYSGSGANVLTF. The CDR3, as DNA: TGTGCCAGCAGCTTAGCGTATAGCGGCTCTGGGGCCAACGTCCTGACTTTC. V is TRBV7-6 and J is TRBJ2-6; possibly TRBD2 for D (6 bases). CDR3 length equals 17 residues. Trimming took 0 bases from V and 0 from J, leaving 9 bases between them. In germline, CDR1 is SGHVS, CDR2 FNYEAQ.

J is TRBJ2-7 and V is TRBV28, with a tentative D call TRBD1 (6 bases). Germline V gene sequence: CDR1 MDHEN, CDR2 SYDVKM. This CDR3 contains 15 residues. The V and J ends lost 6 bases and 2 bases respectively, with 17 bases between them. The CDR3 reads CASSPNAWTAYEQYF. As DNA, the CDR3 is TGTGCCAGCAGCCCCAACGCCTGGACAGCCTACGAGCAGTACTTC. The whole variable domain, filled in from reference TRBV28 and TRBJ2-7, reads DVKVTQSSRYLVKRTGEKVFLECVQDMDHENMFWYRQDPGLGLRLIYFSYDVKMKEKGDIPEGYSVSREKKERFSLILESASTNQTSMYLCASSPNAWTAYEQYFGPGTRLTVT.

The V gene is TRBV6-5, the J gene TRBJ1-6; a possible D gene is TRBD1 (6 bases). The CDR3 consists of 13 residues. CDR1 MNHEY and CDR2 SVGAGI come from the germline V gene. The V end lost 2 bases, the J end lost 11 bases, and 10 bases lay between the germline ends. CDR3 in DNA: TGTGCCAGCAGTTACCAGGGGTCGGCACCCCTCCACTTT. It yields the protein CASSYQGSAPLHF.

The rearrangement links TRBV11-2 to TRBJ1-2; D call uncertain. V was cut by 4 bases and J by 2 bases, with 11 bases left in between. Germline values: CDR1 SGHAT, CDR2 FQNNGV. CDR3 length: 14 amino acids. The DNA of the CDR3 is TGTGCCAGCAGCTCGTACAATGCCAACTATGGCTACACCTTC. Translation: CASSSYNANYGYTF.

V is TRBV6-5 and J is TRBJ2-7, with D possibly TRBD2 on 6 matching bases. Germline V gene lookup returns CDR1 MNHEY and CDR2 SVGAGI. Between the trimmed V and J ends, which lost 4 bases and 0 bases, there was a span of 10 bases. The CDR3 is 14 residues long. DNA of the CDR3: TGTGCCAGCAGTTTCGTTAGCGGCTCCTACGAGCAGTACTTC. It encodes CASSFVSGSYEQYF.

The CDR3 DNA is TGTGCCTGGAGCTTGGTAACAGGGGGACACCAAGAGACCCAGTACTTC. Amino acid sequence: CAWSLVTGGHQETQYF. V usage is TRBV30 and J usage is TRBJ2-5; TRBD1 aligns across 8 bases. The junction had 9 bases not matched to a gene; V was cut back by 3 bases and J by 0 bases. This CDR3 is built from 16 residues. Germline lookup yields CDR1 GTSNPN and CDR2 SVGIG (reference sequence).

This chain links TRBV13 with TRBJ2-7; D is undetermined. The CDR3 contains 12 residues. Per germline, CDR1 PRHDT and CDR2 FYEKMQ (reference sequence). Trimming stripped 3 bases from V and 6 bases from J, with 9 bases between. In DNA, the CDR3 is TGTGCCAGCAGCTTTTATCCGGGCGAGCAGTACTTC. As protein: CASSFYPGEQYF.

The chain uses TRBV28 and TRBJ1-2; unclear D gene. The germline V gene encodes CDR1 MDHEN and CDR2 SYDVKM. CDR3 length: 14 amino acids. The V and J ends lost 4 bases and 5 bases respectively, with 14 bases between them. The chain's CDR3 is CASSSGVPGYGYTF. CDR3 DNA sequence: TGTGCCAGCAGTTCCGGGGTACCCGGGTATGGCTACACCTTC.

There are a few counts of this clone. The genes are TRBV5-1 and TRBJ2-1; D may be TRBD1 (5 bases). The CDR3 covers 18 residues. V dropped 3 bases and J dropped 0 bases, with 19 bases sitting between them. Germline V gene lookup returns CDR1 SGHRS and CDR2 YFSETQ. DNA of the CDR3: TGCGCCAGCAGCTGGGCCTATTCAGGGTATAGCTCCTACAATGAGCAGTTCTTC. Translation gives CASSWAYSGYSSYNEQFF.

The chain carries TRBV7-2 and TRBJ2-1; tentatively, D is TRBD1 (5 bases). The CDR3 consists of 15 residues. V was clipped by 5 bases and J by 3 bases, with 14 bases between them. Per germline, CDR1 SGHTA and CDR2 FQGNSA. This CDR3 reads CASSPTARHYNEQFF. DNA for the CDR3: TGTGCCAGCAGCCCGACAGCCCGGCACTACAATGAGCAGTTCTTC.

V usage is TRBV5-4 and J usage is TRBJ1-1; TRBD1 matches at 9 bases. Germline CDR1 SGHNT, CDR2 YYREEE (reference sequence). The ends lost 4 bases at V and 8 bases at J; junction bases unmatched: 3. This CDR3 comprises 12 residues. The CDR3 here is CASSPDRGEAFF. The CDR3 DNA reads TGTGCCAGCAGCCCAGACAGGGGGGAAGCTTTCTTT.

V and J are TRBV28 and TRBJ2-7, with a tentative D call TRBD2 (6 bases). V was trimmed by 7 bases and J by 5 bases, leaving 15 bases between them. The CDR3 length is 13 residues. The germline V gene encodes CDR1 MDHEN and CDR2 SYDVKM. CDR3 sequence (DNA): TGTGCCAGCACGTCTCGGGGAGGCGACGAGCAGTACTTC. It is translated as CASTSRGGDEQYF.

Remarks on this clone: The same CDR3 is also encoded by other DNA sequences in this sample. V gene TRBV5-1 combines with J gene TRBJ1-1; D ambiguous. V lost 2 bases and J 1 base, leaving 6 bases between the germline ends. CDR1 is SGHRS and CDR2 is YFSETQ in the germline V gene. The CDR3 is made up of 13 amino acids. In nucleotides, the CDR3 is TGCGCCAGCAGCTTTGCAGAGAACACTGAAGCTTTCTTT. It encodes CASSFAENTEAFF.